This T cell receptor (beta chain) originates from a study of blood T cell repertoires in COVID-19. Study-wide context: Sources were T cells, B-cell-depleted T cells, or PBMCs; the material itself was cDNA or gDNA.

V dropped 7 bases and J dropped 1 base, with 9 bases sitting between them. The CDR3 spans 13 residues. Per germline, CDR1 LGHNT and CDR2 FRNRAP. TCRdb's table, derived via immunoSEQ multiplex PCR, lists solely in-frame clones and lacks some. The sample includes nearly 90,000 clones, around 72% of them seen just once. This receptor was taken from an elderly woman with acute or convalescent COVID-19. The sample comprised peripheral blood. V gene TRBV12-5 combines with J gene TRBJ2-3; D is perhaps TRBD1 (6 bases). The CDR3 loop reads CASVSGGTDTQYF. CDR3 sequence (DNA): TGTGCTAGTGTTTCAGGGGGCACAGATACGCAGTATTTT.